The source of this TCR beta chain is a study of cytomegalovirus exposure and HLA in healthy donors. General observations from the study: Across donors, most TCRs were seen rarely, yet some public ones were widespread.

The CDR3 sequence is 20 residues long. Germline assignment: CDR1 MDHEN and CDR2 SYDVKM. With 1 base removed from V and 4 bases from J, the gap between germline ends came to 25 bases. Remarks on this clone: Its antigen is still unknown.

Both 60 Vbeta primers and 13 Jbeta primers went into the PCR. Original data processing: It was a later analysis that counted roughly 79 million unique TCR beta chains, of which some 9.9 million were shared. Profiled with immunoSEQ multiplex PCR; TCRdb holds only in-frame clones, not every one. V, J and clone size are those of that table, while D and trimming were read from the DNA. The repertoire table contains 150,000 to 200,000 clones. The chain carries TRBV28 and TRBJ2-2, with a weak D call TRBD1 (5 bases). The receptor comes from a man in his thirties or forties in good health and CMV-seronegative. Source material: PBMCs. The chain's CDR3 is CASSLSRVWGISPSTGELFF. The DNA for the CDR3 is TGTGCCAGCAGTTTATCCAGGGTTTGGGGCATCAGCCCCAGCACCGGGGAGCTGTTTTTT.